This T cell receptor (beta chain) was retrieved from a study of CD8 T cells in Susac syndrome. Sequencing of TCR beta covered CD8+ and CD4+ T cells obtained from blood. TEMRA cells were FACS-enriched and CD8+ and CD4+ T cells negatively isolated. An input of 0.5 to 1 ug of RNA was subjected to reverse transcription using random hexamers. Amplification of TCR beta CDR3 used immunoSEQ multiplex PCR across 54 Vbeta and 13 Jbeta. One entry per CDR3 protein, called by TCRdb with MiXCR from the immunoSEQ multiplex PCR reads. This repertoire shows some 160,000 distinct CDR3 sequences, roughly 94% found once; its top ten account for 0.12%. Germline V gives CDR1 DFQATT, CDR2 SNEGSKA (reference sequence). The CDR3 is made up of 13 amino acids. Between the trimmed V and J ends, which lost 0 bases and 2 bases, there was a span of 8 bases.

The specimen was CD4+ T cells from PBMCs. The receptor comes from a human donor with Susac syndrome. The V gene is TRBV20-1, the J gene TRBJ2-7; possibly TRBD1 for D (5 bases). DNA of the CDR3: TGCAGTGCTAGAGATCCCAGGGCCTACGAGCAGTACTTC. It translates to CSARDPRAYEQYF.